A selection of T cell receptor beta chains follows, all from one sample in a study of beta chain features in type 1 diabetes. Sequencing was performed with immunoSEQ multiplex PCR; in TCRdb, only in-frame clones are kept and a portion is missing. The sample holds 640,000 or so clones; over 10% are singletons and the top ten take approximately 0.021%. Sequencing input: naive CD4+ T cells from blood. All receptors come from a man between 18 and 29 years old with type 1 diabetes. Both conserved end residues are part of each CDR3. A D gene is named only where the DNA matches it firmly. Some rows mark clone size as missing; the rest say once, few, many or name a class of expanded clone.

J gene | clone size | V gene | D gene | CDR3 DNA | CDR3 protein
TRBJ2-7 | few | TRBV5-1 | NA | TGCGCCAGCAGCTTGGGGGGCCCCTACGAGCAGTACTTC | CASSLGGPYEQYF
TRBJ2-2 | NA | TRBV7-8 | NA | TGTGCCAGCTCAAACGTGGCGAACACCGGGGAGCTGTTTTTT | CASSNVANTGELFF
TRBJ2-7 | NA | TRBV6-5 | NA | TGTGCCAGCAGTAACTCCTTCTGGGAGCAGTACTTC | CASSNSFWEQYF
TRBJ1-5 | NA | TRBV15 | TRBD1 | TGTGCCACCAGCAGAGATCCGGGACAGGGGAATCAGCCCCAGCATTTT | CATSRDPGQGNQPQHF
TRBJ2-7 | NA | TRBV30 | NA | TGTGCCTGGACTCTGGGTTCCTACGAGCAGTACTTC | CAWTLGSYEQYF
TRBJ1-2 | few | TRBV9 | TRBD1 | TGTGCCAGCAGCGTGTCGGACAGGGGGCCTGGCTACACCTTC | CASSVSDRGPGYTF
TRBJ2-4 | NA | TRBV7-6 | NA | TGTGCCAGCAGCAAGGGGTACATTCAGTACTTC | CASSKGYIQYF
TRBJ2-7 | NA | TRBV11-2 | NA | TGTGACTCAGACCCTCTTGTAGGCTACGAGCAGTACTTC | CDSDPLVGYEQYF
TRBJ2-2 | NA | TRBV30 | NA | TGTGCCTGGAGTGTAAAGGTGGGGACATCGAACACCGGGGAGCTGTTTTTT | CAWSVKVGTSNTGELFF
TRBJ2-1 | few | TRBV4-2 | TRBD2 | TGTGCCAGCAGCCAGAGGACTAGCGGGTACAATGAGCAGTTCTTC | CASSQRTSGYNEQFF
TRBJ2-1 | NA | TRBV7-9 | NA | TGTGCCAGCAGCTCTCTCCCGGGGACTCCCAATGAGCAGTTCTTC | CASSSLPGTPNEQFF
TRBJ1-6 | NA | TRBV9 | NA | TGTGCCAGCAGCGTAGGAGTGGGAGGGGAGAATTCACCCCTCCACTTT | CASSVGVGGENSPLHF
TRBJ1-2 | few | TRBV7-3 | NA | TGTGCCAGCAGCTTAGACGGTGACAGGGGCTACACCTTC | CASSLDGDRGYTF
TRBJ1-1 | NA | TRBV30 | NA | TGTGCCTGGAGTGTACCCCCGGGTGAGGACGAAGCTTTCTTT | CAWSVPPGEDEAFF
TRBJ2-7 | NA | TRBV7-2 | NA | TGTGCCAGCAGCTTAGCCGGCCACGAGCAGTACTTC | CASSLAGHEQYF
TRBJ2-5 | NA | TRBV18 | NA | TGTGCCAGCTCACCTCCTAGCCCGGAGACCCAGTACTTC | CASSPPSPETQYF
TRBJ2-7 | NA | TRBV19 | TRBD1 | TGTGCCAGTAGTATGGGACAGGGGTCCCACGAGCAGTACTTC | CASSMGQGSHEQYF
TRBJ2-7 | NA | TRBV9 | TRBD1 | TGTGCCAGCAGCGCCCGGGACAGGGCCTCCTACGAGCAGTACTTC | CASSARDRASYEQYF
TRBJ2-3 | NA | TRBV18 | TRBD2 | TGTGCCAGCTCACCATGGGCTAGCGGGACCACAGATACGCAGTATTTT | CASSPWASGTTDTQYF
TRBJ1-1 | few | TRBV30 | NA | TGTGCCTGGAGTGTACGGAACACTGAAGCTTTCTTT | CAWSVRNTEAFF
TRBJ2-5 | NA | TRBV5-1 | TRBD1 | TGCGCCAGCAGCTTCCGGACAGGGGGCGTGGAGACCCAGTACTTC | CASSFRTGGVETQYF
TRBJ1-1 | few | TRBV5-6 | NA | TGTGCCAGCAGCTTGGCTGGCAACAAGAACACTGAAGCTTTCTTT | CASSLAGNKNTEAFF
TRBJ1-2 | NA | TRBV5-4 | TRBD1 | TGTGCCAGCAGCTTCGGCGCGGGACAGGACTATGGCTACACCTTC | CASSFGAGQDYGYTF
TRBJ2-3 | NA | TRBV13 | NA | TGTGCCAGCAGCCCTCGGAGGGCGACAGATACGCAGTATTTT | CASSPRRATDTQYF
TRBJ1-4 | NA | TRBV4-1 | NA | TGCGCCAGCAGCCAAGAGGGCGGGACGAGAGAACTGTTTTTT | CASSQEGGTRELFF
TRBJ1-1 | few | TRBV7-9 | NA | TGTGCCAGCAGCCCCGGGCCGAACACTGAAGCTTTCTTT | CASSPGPNTEAFF
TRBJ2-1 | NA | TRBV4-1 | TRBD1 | TGCGCCAGCAGCCAAGGGCGGGGACAGGTAGACAATGAGCAGTTCTTC | CASSQGRGQVDNEQFF
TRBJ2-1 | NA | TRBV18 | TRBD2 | TGTGCCAGCTCCCGGACTAGCGGGGGGTCCACGAGTGAGCAGTTCTTC | CASSRTSGGSTSEQFF
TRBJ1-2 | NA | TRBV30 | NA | TGTGCCTGGACTAATATAGGGGAGGGCTACACCTTC | CAWTNIGEGYTF
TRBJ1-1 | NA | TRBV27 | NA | TGTGCCAGCAGTTTGATACAGAACACTGAAGCTTTCTTT | CASSLIQNTEAFF
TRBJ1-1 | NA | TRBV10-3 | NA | TGTGCCACCAGGGGTCTGAACACTGAAGCTTTCTTT | CATRGLNTEAFF
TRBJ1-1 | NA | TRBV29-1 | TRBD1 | TGCAGCGTGACAGGGCAGATGAACACTGAAGCTTTCTTT | CSVTGQMNTEAFF
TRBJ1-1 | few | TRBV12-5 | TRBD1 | TGTGCTAGTGGTTCCGGGACAGGGAACACTGAAGCTTTCTTT | CASGSGTGNTEAFF
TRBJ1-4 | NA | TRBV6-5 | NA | TGTGCCAGCAGATCTACTGCAACTAATGAAAAACTGTTTTTT | CASRSTATNEKLFF
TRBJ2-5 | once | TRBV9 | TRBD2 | TGTGCCAGCAGCGTAGGTGCCCTCGCGGGGGAGGAGACCCAGTACTTC | CASSVGALAGEETQYF
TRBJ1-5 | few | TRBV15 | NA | TGTGCCACCAGCTCCTCCCAACCTACAGGAGCCAATCAGCCCCAGCATTTT | CATSSSQPTGANQPQHF
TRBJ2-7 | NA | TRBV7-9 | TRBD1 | TGTGCCAGCAGCCGGACAGGGGGCGACGAGCAGTACTTC | CASSRTGGDEQYF
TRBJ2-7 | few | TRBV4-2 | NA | TGTGCCAGCAGCAACGGGCAGGGTTCCGGGTACTACGAGCAGTACTTC | CASSNGQGSGYYEQYF
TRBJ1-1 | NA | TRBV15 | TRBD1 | TGTGCCACCAGCAGAGCCCCAGGGGGCACTGAAGCTTTCTTT | CATSRAPGGTEAFF
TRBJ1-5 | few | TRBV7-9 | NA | TGTGCCAGCAGCTTAGCAACCGGGACCGCGGGGAATCAGCCCCAGCATTTT | CASSLATGTAGNQPQHF
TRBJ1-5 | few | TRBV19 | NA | TGTGCCAGTAGTACGTCTTATAGCAATCAGCCCCAGCATTTT | CASSTSYSNQPQHF
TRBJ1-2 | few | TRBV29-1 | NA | TGCAGCGTTCAGACACAGGTCGAGAGGGGTTACACCTTC | CSVQTQVERGYTF